This T cell receptor beta chain was observed in a study of beta chain features in type 1 diabetes. Across the whole study: Over all samples combined, some 110 million sorted cells were examined.

TCRB transcripts that were expressed got sequenced, as all of the isolated RNA had been reverse transcribed. Sequenced by immunoSEQ multiplex PCR; TCRdb stores in-frame clones only, minus some. The data contain 600,000 to 700,000 clones, 9.5% to 15% of them singletons. Study outcomes and limitations: Shortening of TCRB CDR3s, moderate but significant, appeared in all four CD4+ subsets of Type 1 diabetes patients. Lower insertion and higher deletion counts appeared at VDJ junctions in type 1 diabetes patients. An over-representation of cells with high TCR expression could result from cDNA sequencing.

Concerning this clone itself: The antigen is not known.

Germline values: CDR1 SGHRS, CDR2 YFSETQ. CDR3 length: 15 amino acids. The V and J ends lost 7 bases and 10 bases, in that order; junction bases with no gene match: 14. This receptor was obtained from a man aged 25 to 40 with type 1 diabetes. What was sequenced was naive CD4+ T cells from blood. This chain links TRBV5-1 with TRBJ1-6; TRBD1 matches 7 bases. In DNA form, the CDR3 reads TGCGCCAGCTCCCCCCAGGGGGAGGGTGGATCACCCCTCCACTTT. Protein: CASSPQGEGGSPLHF.